Listed here are 30 T cell receptor beta chains from one sample, sequenced in a study of T cell responses to AZD1222 COVID-19 vaccine. The table came from immunoSEQ multiplex PCR; TCRdb's copy has only in-frame clones and leaves some out. The sample holds more than 100,000 clones; roughly nine tenths are singletons and the top ten take around 1.7%. The sample in question was peripheral blood, obtained on day 0 of AZD1222 vaccination. These receptors were collected from an adult in good health.

A few counts support this clone. The J gene is TRBJ2-7, the V gene TRBV4-2; 10 nucleotides align to TRBD1. CDR3 length: 15 amino acids. J was trimmed by 5 bases and V by 4 bases; bases with no gene match: 8. Germline-derived CDR1 and CDR2 are LGHNA and YNFKEQ. In DNA, the CDR3 is TGTGCCAGCAGCCGCCTACCCGGGACAGGGGACGAGCAGTACTTC. Protein: CASSRLPGTGDEQYF.

The chain's CDR3 is CAWSVESQETQYF. The CDR3 DNA reads as TGTGCCTGGAGTGTGGAAAGCCAAGAGACCCAGTACTTC. This chain joins TRBV30 and TRBJ2-5; unclear D gene. The V and J ends lost 0 bases and 1 base respectively, with 6 bases between them. The CDR3 covers 13 residues. Germline lookup yields CDR1 GTSNPN and CDR2 SVGIG (reference sequence).

The chain uses TRBV2 and TRBJ2-2, with TRBD1 matching 7 bases. This CDR3 contains 15 residues. Germline CDR1 is SNHLY and CDR2 is FYNNEI. J was trimmed by 3 bases and V by 6 bases; bases with no gene match: 7. Here the CDR3 reads CASSDRDRYTGELFF. The CDR3 DNA follows: TGTGCCAGCAGCGACCGGGACAGATACACCGGGGAGCTGTTTTTT.

V and J are TRBV5-5 and TRBJ1-6; perhaps TRBD1 as D (6 bases). This CDR3 is built from 14 residues. Germline CDR1 and CDR2: SGHKS and YYEKEE (reference sequence). V was pared by 3 bases and J by 10 bases, with 14 bases between. CDR3: CASSSGQFGSPLHF. CDR3 nucleotide sequence: TGTGCCAGCAGCTCTGGACAGTTTGGCTCACCCCTCCACTTT.

The chain joins TRBV5-8 to TRBJ1-2, with D possibly matching TRBD1 (6 bases). V lost 4 bases and J lost 4, with 17 bases in between. Germline V gives CDR1 SGHTS, CDR2 YDEGEE. The CDR3 has 15 amino acids. This CDR3 is CASSPGLGGGYGYTF. The CDR3 nucleotides read TGTGCCAGCAGCCCCGGGCTAGGAGGGGGCTATGGCTACACCTTC. Full variable domain (outside the CDR3, taken from reference TRBV5-8 and TRBJ1-2): EAGVTQSPTHLIKTRGQQATLRCSPISGHTSVYWYQQALGLGLQFLLWYDEGEERNRGNFPPRFSGRQFPNYSSELNVNALELEDSALYLCASSPGLGGGYGYTFGSGTRLTVV.

This chain links TRBV5-5 with TRBJ2-1; possibly TRBD1 or TRBD2 for D (6 bases each). Trimming removed 7 bases from V and 8 bases from J, with 22 bases in between. This CDR3 spans 15 amino acids. Germline values: CDR1 SGHKS, CDR2 YYEKEE (reference sequence). In DNA form, the CDR3 reads TGTGCCAGCGGACGTTCTTGGGGGGCTCTGGATGAGCAGTTCTTC. Translating it yields CASGRSWGALDEQFF.

The chain recombines TRBV5-1 with TRBJ1-1; 8 bases line up with TRBD1. J lost 4 bases, V lost 4 bases, and 6 bases had no gene match. Germline CDR1 is SGHRS and CDR2 is YFSETQ. CDR3 length: 14 residues. The CDR3 here is CASSGGQAGTEAFF. The CDR3 DNA follows: TGCGCCAGCAGCGGGGGACAGGCTGGCACTGAAGCTTTCTTT.

The gene calls are TRBV5-1 and TRBJ2-3; the D gene is possibly TRBD1 (6 bases). V dropped 3 bases and J dropped 2 bases, with 10 bases sitting between them. Germline V gives CDR1 SGHRS, CDR2 YFSETQ. This CDR3 has 14 residues. CDR3 DNA sequence: TGCGCCAGCAGCTCCGGACAGTACACAGATACGCAGTATTTT. It codes for CASSSGQYTDTQYF.

CDR3 nucleotide sequence: TGCGCCAGCAGCCCGATCGGTGGACTAGCGGGGGGTCATGCCTACGAGCAGTACTTC. Translation: CASSPIGGLAGGHAYEQYF. This chain links TRBV4-1 with TRBJ2-7, with 14 bases identical to TRBD2. V dropped 4 bases and J dropped 2; count of bases not matched to a gene: 13. The V gene's germline CDR1 is MGHRA and CDR2 YSYEKL. This CDR3 contains 19 residues.

The V and J genes are TRBV9 and TRBJ2-1; D is ambiguous. Trimming removed 0 bases at V and 7 bases at J, with 8 bases between. In germline, CDR1 is SGDLS, CDR2 YYNGEE. This CDR3 contains 13 residues. The DNA for the CDR3 is TGTGCCAGCAGCGTAGGCAGTTCTAATGAGCAGTTCTTC. It yields the protein CASSVGSSNEQFF. Complete variable domain (other parts from reference TRBV9 and TRBJ2-1): DSGVTQTPKHLITATGQRVTLRCSPRSGDLSVYWYQQSLDQGLQFLIQYYNGEERAKGNILERFSAQQFPDLHSELNLSSLELGDSALYFCASSVGSSNEQFFGPGTRLTVL.

J is TRBJ2-5 and V is TRBV18; the match to TRBD1 covers 7 bases. Germline assignment: CDR1 KGHSH and CDR2 LQKENI. Trimming removed 6 bases from V and 0 bases from J; junction bases left unmatched: 4. The CDR3 extends over 14 amino acids. Here the CDR3 DNA reads TGTGCCAGCTCCCACGGGACAGACCAAGAGACCCAGTACTTC. Translation gives CASSHGTDQETQYF.

This chain joins TRBV7-3 and TRBJ2-3; TRBD2 matches at 7 bases. Germline V gives CDR1 SGHTA, CDR2 FQGTGA. The CDR3 contains 15 residues. J gave up 2 bases and V 5 bases, and 7 bases lay outside the gene matches. Here the CDR3 reads CASSRAGTTTDTQYF. DNA of the CDR3: TGTGCCAGCAGCCGAGCCGGGACTACCACAGATACGCAGTATTTT.

The chain combines TRBV7-9 with TRBJ1-1; D uncertain. The CDR3 spans 13 residues. Germline V gene lookup returns CDR1 SEHNR and CDR2 FQNEAQ (reference sequence). The V and J ends lost 5 bases and 4 bases respectively, with 11 bases between them. CDR3 DNA sequence: TGTGCCAGCAGCCTCCAGGAGGGCACTGAAGCTTTCTTT. This gives the protein CASSLQEGTEAFF. The full variable domain, its missing parts supplied by reference TRBV7-9 and TRBJ1-1, is DTGVSQNPRHKITKRGQNVTFRCDPISEHNRLYWYRQTLGQGPEFLTYFQNEAQLEKSRLLSDRFSAERPKGSFSTLEIQRTEQGDSAMYLCASSLQEGTEAFFGQGTRLTVV.

J is TRBJ1-3 and V is TRBV6-5, with D maybe TRBD1 (6 bases). From germline, CDR1 is MNHEY and CDR2 SVGAGI. Trimming stripped 6 bases from V and 0 bases from J, with 12 bases between. The CDR3 length is 15 residues. CDR3 amino acids: CASSDRDNSGNTIYF. CDR3 sequence (DNA): TGTGCCAGCAGCGACCGGGACAACTCTGGAAACACCATATATTTT.

The chain carries TRBV30 and TRBJ1-2; D gene ambiguous. Looked up from germline, CDR1 is GTSNPN and CDR2 is SVGIG (reference sequence). CDR3 length: 15 residues. The V gene lost 1 base and the J gene lost 4 bases, with 16 bases spanning the gap. The CDR3 DNA reads TGTGCCTGGAGTGCCCTTGTCATCCCTCTCTATGGCTACACCTTC. This encodes CAWSALVIPLYGYTF.

The chain is built from TRBV12-5 and TRBJ1-3, with D hard to call. The CDR3 loop spans 16 amino acids. Trimming cost V 3 bases and J 0 bases, with 12 bases left between them. Germline CDR1 LGHNT, CDR2 FRNRAP. CDR3 nucleotide sequence: TGTGCTAGTGGTTTTTCTCCAGCCTTCTCTGGAAACACCATATATTTT. Its protein is CASGFSPAFSGNTIYF.

The V call is TRBV11-2, the J call TRBJ1-1; no reliable D call. Germline V gene data show CDR1 as SGHAT and CDR2 as FQNNGV. This CDR3 is built from 14 residues. Trimming removed 1 base at V and 3 bases at J, with 9 bases between. CDR3 sequence (DNA): TGTGCCAGCAGCTTAGTTGAGTGGGACACTGAAGCTTTCTTT. This sequence encodes CASSLVEWDTEAFF.

On this clone: The junction does not match germline at one end; this may be a read error. The chain carries TRBV6-5 and TRBJ1-2, with a tentative D call TRBD1 (5 bases). Per the germline V gene, CDR1 is MNHEY and CDR2 is SVGAGI. The CDR3 contains 11 residues. CDR3 residues: CASRADSPHFF. The CDR3 region has the DNA TGTGCCAGCAGGGCCGACAGCCCCCACTTCTTC.

V usage is TRBV4-1 and J usage is TRBJ2-3, with D perhaps matching TRBD2 (6 bases). The CDR3 consists of 14 residues. Trimming cost V 4 bases and J 1 base, with 9 bases left between them. CDR1 MGHRA and CDR2 YSYEKL come from the germline V gene. CDR3 protein: CASSRPSGTDTQYF. The CDR3 DNA reads TGCGCCAGCAGCCGTCCTAGCGGCACAGATACGCAGTATTTT.

The rearrangement joins TRBV28 to TRBJ1-5, with TRBD1 identical over 9 bases. Germline loops: CDR1 MDHEN, CDR2 SYDVKM. The CDR3 runs to 14 residues. After removal of 6 bases from V and 5 bases from J, the junction contained 5 bases not matched to a gene. The CDR3 sequence: CASSTTGGDQPQHF. Here the CDR3 DNA reads TGTGCCAGCAGCACGACAGGGGGGGATCAGCCCCAGCATTTT.

The chain is built from TRBV5-4 and TRBJ1-3, with TRBD1 matching over 7 bases. The CDR3 totals 15 residues. Germline-derived CDR1 and CDR2 are SGHNT and YYREEE (reference sequence). J lost 0 bases, V lost 4 bases, and 4 bases had no gene match. CDR3: CASSLGQLSGNTIYF. CDR3 coding DNA: TGTGCCAGCAGCCTGGGACAGCTCTCTGGAAACACCATATATTTT. The full variable domain, in which reference TRBV5-4 and TRBJ1-3 provide the parts outside the CDR3, is ETGVTQSPTHLIKTRGQQVTLRCSSQSGHNTVSWYQQALGQGPQFIFQYYREEENGRGNFPPRFSGLQFPNYSSELNVNALELDDSALYLCASSLGQLSGNTIYFGEGSWLTVV.

V is TRBV30 and J is TRBJ1-1; D gene unclear. The CDR3 spans 12 residues. V lost 4 bases and J 4 bases, leaving 10 bases between the germline ends. Germline V gene data show CDR1 as GTSNPN and CDR2 as SVGIG (reference sequence). DNA for the CDR3: TGTGCCTGGATCCCTAGGGCCACTGAAGCTTTCTTT. It encodes CAWIPRATEAFF. Together with reference TRBV30 and TRBJ1-1, the CDR3 gives the full variable domain: SQTIHQWPATLVQPVGSPLSLECTVEGTSNPNLYWYRQAAGRGLQLLFYSVGIGQISSEVPQNLSASRPQDRQFILSSKKLLLSDSGFYLCAWIPRATEAFFGQGTRLTVV.

This CDR3 reads CASSPPGSVEQYV. CDR3 nucleotide sequence: TGTGCCAGCTCACCCCCTGGGAGCGTCGAGCAGTACGTC. The rearrangement joins TRBV18 to TRBJ2-7, with a weak D call TRBD2 (5 bases). The V gene lost 3 bases and the J gene lost 6 bases, with 12 bases spanning the gap. Germline V gene sequence: CDR1 KGHSH, CDR2 LQKENI. This CDR3 has 13 amino acids.

The chain links TRBV5-1 to TRBJ1-2; D not resolved. This CDR3 spans 12 amino acids. The V gene lost 7 bases and the J gene lost 4 bases, with 11 bases spanning the gap. CDR1 and CDR2 (germline): SGHRS, YFSETQ. The CDR3 bases are TGCGCCAGCTCAGAGGCCCGCTATGGCTACACCTTC. Its protein is CASSEARYGYTF.

The chain employs TRBV5-6 and TRBJ2-1; either TRBD1 or TRBD2 may fit D (5 bases each). Germline V gene data show CDR1 as SGHDT and CDR2 as YYEEEE. Trimming took off 6 bases at V and 0 bases at J, with 13 bases between the two ends. The CDR3 is made up of 15 amino acids. The CDR3, as DNA: TGTGCCAGCAAGAGGGGACCGTACTCCTACAATGAGCAGTTCTTC. Residues: CASKRGPYSYNEQFF.

This chain connects TRBV12-3 or TRBV12-4 to TRBJ1-5; tentatively, D is TRBD1 (5 bases). The V and J ends lost 6 bases and 4 bases respectively, with 7 bases between them. CDR3 length equals 12 residues. The CDR3 loop is CASSRQNQPQHF. The CDR3 coding sequence is TGTGCCAGCAGCCGACAGAATCAGCCCCAGCATTTT.

The V call is TRBV6-6, the J call TRBJ1-3; D gene uncertain. Germline V gives CDR1 MNHNY, CDR2 SVGAGI (reference sequence). There are 14 residues in the CDR3. V lost 6 bases to trimming and J lost 0 bases, with 9 bases between them. CDR3 protein: CASSGSISGNTIYF. DNA for the CDR3: TGTGCCAGCAGCGGGTCGATCTCTGGAAACACCATATATTTT.

The genes are TRBV5-1 and TRBJ2-5, with D perhaps matching TRBD2 (7 bases). CDR1 and CDR2 from the germline V gene are SGHRS and YFSETQ. V was cut by 0 bases and J by 5 bases, with 11 bases left in between. The CDR3 has 14 residues. The DNA of the CDR3 is TGCGCCAGCAGCTTGGTAGGGGGAGGGGAGACCCAGTACTTC. Protein: CASSLVGGGETQYF.

V gene TRBV3-1 (or the pseudogene TRBV3-2) combines with J gene TRBJ2-3; D is ambiguous. Trimming removed 5 bases from V and 3 bases from J, with 9 bases in between. This CDR3 region has 13 residues. CDR1 and CDR2 (germline): LGHDT, YNNKEL (reference sequence). CDR3 nucleotide sequence: TGTGCCAGCAGCGACGGACGAACAGATACGCAGTATTTT. Protein product: CASSDGRTDTQYF.

This clone was seen only once. This sequence joins TRBV5-1 and TRBJ2-3; TRBD2 agrees at 8 bases. Germline V gene lookup returns CDR1 SGHRS and CDR2 YFSETQ. The length of the CDR3 is 14 residues. The V gene end was trimmed by 5 bases and the J gene end by 4 bases; junction bases not matched to a gene: 6. CDR3 in DNA: TGCGCCAGCAGACGGGGGGGCCGAGCAGATACGCAGTATTTT. Its translation: CASRRGGRADTQYF.